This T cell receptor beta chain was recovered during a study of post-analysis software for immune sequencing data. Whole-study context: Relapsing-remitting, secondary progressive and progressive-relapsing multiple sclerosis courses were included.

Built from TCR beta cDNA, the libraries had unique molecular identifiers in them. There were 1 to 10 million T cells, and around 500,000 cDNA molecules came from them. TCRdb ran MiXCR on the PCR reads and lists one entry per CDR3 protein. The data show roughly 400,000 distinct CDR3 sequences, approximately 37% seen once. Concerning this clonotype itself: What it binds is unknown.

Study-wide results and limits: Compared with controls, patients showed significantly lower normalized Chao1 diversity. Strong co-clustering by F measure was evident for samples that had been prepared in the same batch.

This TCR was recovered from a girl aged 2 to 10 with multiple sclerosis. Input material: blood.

The CDR3 DNA sequence: TGCAGTGCCCAAGGGACTAGCCAAGAGACCCAGTACTTC. It codes for CSAQGTSQETQYF. The chain links TRBV20-1 to TRBJ2-5, with 8 bases fitting TRBD2. The trim removed 6 bases at V and 1 base at J, leaving 4 bases unmatched. This CDR3 spans 13 amino acids. Germline-derived CDR1 and CDR2 are DFQATT and SNEGSKA (reference sequence).